This T cell receptor (beta chain) was identified during a study of T cells after yellow fever vaccination. TCRdb passed the 5' RACE reads through MiXCR, listing each CDR3 protein once. In the table there are 300,000 to 400,000 distinct CDR3 sequences, around 12% of which are singletons. CDR1 and CDR2 from the germline V gene are SGHDT and YYEEEE. The V and J ends lost 2 bases and 1 base respectively, with 10 bases between them. This CDR3 region has 15 residues. This clonotype showed up many times. Source: CD4+ T cells sorted from PBMCs, taken 15 days after the yellow fever booster vaccination. This clonotype originated in a man between 18 and 29 years old who received the YFV17D yellow fever vaccine. This chain joins TRBV5-6 and TRBJ1-3; D possibly corresponds to TRBD1 (6 bases). The CDR3 is CASSFRGNSGNTIYF. The CDR3 nucleotides are TGTGCCAGCAGCTTCAGGGGAAATTCTGGAAACACCATATATTTT.